One and the same sample provided the 3 T cell receptor beta chains below, sequenced in a study of T cells in Graves' hyperthyroidism and ophthalmopathy. The investigators amplified TCR beta CDR3 regions from RNA transcripts. Using the HTBI primer set, a first-round RT-PCR was run on the TCR CDR3. TCRdb reprocessed the multiplex PCR reads via MiXCR and lists one record per CDR3 protein. In the table there are 350,000 to 400,000 distinct CDR3 sequences, over 11% of which are singletons. Material: blood. The receptors come from a woman aged 55-69 years with Graves' hyperthyroidism.

V usage is TRBV14 and J usage is TRBJ2-3, with unresolved D. V was pared by 3 bases and J by 0 bases, with 4 bases between. Germline V gene lookup returns CDR1 SGHDN and CDR2 FVKESK. The CDR3 sequence is 13 residues long. The CDR3 DNA is TGTGCCAGCAGCCATTTTAGCACAGATACGCAGTATTTT. Its translation: CASSHFSTDTQYF.

The chain links TRBV27 to TRBJ2-1; a weak D match, TRBD1 (6 bases). Trimming left V 2 bases short and J 11 bases short, with 13 bases between. CDR3 length: 13 amino acids. The germline CDR1 and CDR2 sequences are MNHEY and SMNVEV (reference sequence). Here the CDR3 DNA reads TGTGCCAGCAGTTTAGAGGCCGGGACAAAGCAGTTCTTC. Its translation: CASSLEAGTKQFF.

This clonotype was seen at least ten times. CDR3 loop: CASSLTSNQPQHF. CDR3 DNA: TGTGCCAGCAGCTTAACTAGCAATCAGCCCCAGCATTTT. The gene calls are TRBV11-2 and TRBJ1-5; D is unclear. The V end lost 2 bases, the J end lost 0 bases, and 2 bases lay between the germline ends. CDR3 length: 13 residues. Germline V lookup: CDR1 SGHAT, CDR2 FQNNGV.